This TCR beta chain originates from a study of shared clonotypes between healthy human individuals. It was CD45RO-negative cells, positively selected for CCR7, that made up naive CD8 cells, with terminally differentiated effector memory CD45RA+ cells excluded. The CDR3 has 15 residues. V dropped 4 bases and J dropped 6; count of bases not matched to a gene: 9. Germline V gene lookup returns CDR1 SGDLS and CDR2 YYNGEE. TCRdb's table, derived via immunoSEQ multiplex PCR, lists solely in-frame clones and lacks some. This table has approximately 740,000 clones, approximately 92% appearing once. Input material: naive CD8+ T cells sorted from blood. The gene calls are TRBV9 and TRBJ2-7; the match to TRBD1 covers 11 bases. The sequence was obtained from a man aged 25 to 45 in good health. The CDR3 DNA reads TGTGCCAGCAGCCCCCGATCCGGGACAGGGGGCGAGCAGTACTTC. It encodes CASSPRSGTGGEQYF.